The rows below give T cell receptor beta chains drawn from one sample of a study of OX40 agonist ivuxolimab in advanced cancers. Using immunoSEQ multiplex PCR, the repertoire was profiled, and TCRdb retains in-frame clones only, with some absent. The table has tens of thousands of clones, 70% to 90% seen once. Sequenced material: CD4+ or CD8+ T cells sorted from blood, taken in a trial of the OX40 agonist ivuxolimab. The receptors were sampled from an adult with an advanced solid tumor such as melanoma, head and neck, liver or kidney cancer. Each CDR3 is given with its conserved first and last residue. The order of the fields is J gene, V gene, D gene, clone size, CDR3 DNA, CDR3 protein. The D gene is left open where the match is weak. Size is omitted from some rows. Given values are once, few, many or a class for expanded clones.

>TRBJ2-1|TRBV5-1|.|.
TGCGCCAGCAGCCCAATAGACTTCATGGGGGGTGATGAGCAGTTCTTC
CASSPIDFMGGDEQFF
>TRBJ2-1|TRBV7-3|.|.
TGTGCCAGCAGCTTGCAGGTAACGCACAATGAGCAGTTCTTC
CASSLQVTHNEQFF
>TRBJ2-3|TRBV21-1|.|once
TGTGCCAGCAGCAAAGGTTTGATTACATCTAGCACAGATACGCAGTATTTT
CASSKGLITSSTDTQYF
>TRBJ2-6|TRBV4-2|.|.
TGTGCCAGCAGCCAAGGTTACAGAAGCTCTGGGGCCAACGTCCTGACTTTC
CASSQGYRSSGANVLTF
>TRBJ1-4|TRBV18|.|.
TGTGCCAGCTCACCAGAGGGAGTAAATGAAAAACTGTTTTTT
CASSPEGVNEKLFF
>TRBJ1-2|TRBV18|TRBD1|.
TGTGCCAGCTCACCCGGACAGGGGATCTATGGCTACACCTTC
CASSPGQGIYGYTF
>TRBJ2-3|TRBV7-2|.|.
TGTGCCAGCAGCCTCTCCGGAAATCGCTTAGATACGCAGTATTTT
CASSLSGNRLDTQYF
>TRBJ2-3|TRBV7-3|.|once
TGTGCCAGCAGTTTAGACCGCACAGATACGCAGTATTTT
CASSLDRTDTQYF
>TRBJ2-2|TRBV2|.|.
TGTGCCAGCAGTGATCGGGACACAAACACCGGGGAGCTGTTTTTT
CASSDRDTNTGELFF
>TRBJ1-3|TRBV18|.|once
TGTGCCAGCTCACCTGGGAGGTTTCCCGAAAACACCATATATTTT
CASSPGRFPENTIYF
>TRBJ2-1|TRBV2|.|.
TGTGCCAGTGCGAATGTCCCATACAATGAGCAGTTCTTC
CASANVPYNEQFF
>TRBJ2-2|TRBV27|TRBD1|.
TGTGCCAGCAGTTTCCAGGGGGCTAACGGGGAGCTGTTTTTT
CASSFQGANGELFF
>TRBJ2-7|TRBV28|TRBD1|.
TGTGCCAGCAGGCTTAGGGGACAGGATGCCTACGAGCAGTACTTC
CASRLRGQDAYEQYF
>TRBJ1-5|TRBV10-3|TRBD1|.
TGTGCCATCAGAGAGGGACAGGGGGATCAGCCCCAGCATTTT
CAIREGQGDQPQHF
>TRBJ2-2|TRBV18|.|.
TGTGCCAGCTCACCACCTAACACCGGGGAGCTGTTTTTT
CASSPPNTGELFF
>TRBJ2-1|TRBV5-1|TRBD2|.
TGCGCCAGTACTAGCGGGAGGGCACACAATGAGCAGTTCTTC
CASTSGRAHNEQFF
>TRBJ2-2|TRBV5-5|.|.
TGTGCCAGCAGCACTTGGACCGGGGAGCTGTTTTTT
CASSTWTGELFF
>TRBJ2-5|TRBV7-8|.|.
TGTGCCAGCAGCTTAGCTAGGGGCCAGCTTGAAGACTTC
CASSLARGQLEDF
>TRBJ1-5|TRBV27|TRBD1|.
TGTGCCAGCAGGGACAGGGGCCGTCAGCCCCAGCATTTT
CASRDRGRQPQHF
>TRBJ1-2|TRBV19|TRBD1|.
TGTGCCAGTAGTATGACAGGGAACTATGGCTACACCTTC
CASSMTGNYGYTF
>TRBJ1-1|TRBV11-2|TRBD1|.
TGTGCCAGCAGCCCTCGGGCAGGGGGCGCTTTTATTGAAGCTTTCTTT
CASSPRAGGAFIEAFF
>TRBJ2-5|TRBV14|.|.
TGTGCCAGCAGCCAAGAATCTCGGACCCAGTACTTC
CASSQESRTQYF
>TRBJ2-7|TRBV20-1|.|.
TGCAGTGCCCGGACTCCGTGGGAGCAGTACTTC
CSARTPWEQYF
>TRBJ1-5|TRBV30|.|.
TGTGCCTGGAGTACCGCGGACGGAGGCGGTGCTCAGCCCCAGCATTTT
CAWSTADGGGAQPQHF
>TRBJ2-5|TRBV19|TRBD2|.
TGTGCCAGTAGTTCCATTAGCGGGAGAGGTCAAGAGACCCAGTACTTC
CASSSISGRGQETQYF
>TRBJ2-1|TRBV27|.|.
TGTGCCAGCAGTTTTTGGGGGAGGACTATAGGGAATGAGCAGTTCTTC
CASSFWGRTIGNEQFF
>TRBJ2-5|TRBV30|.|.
TGTGCCTGGAGTGGGATCGGGACCAACCAAGAGACCCAGTACTTC
CAWSGIGTNQETQYF
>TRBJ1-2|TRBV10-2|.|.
TGCGCCAGCAGTGAGAGAAACTATGGCTACACCTTC
CASSERNYGYTF
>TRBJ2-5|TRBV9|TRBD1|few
TGTGCCAGCAGCGTAGATGTAGGGGGCCATCAAGAGACCCAGTACTTC
CASSVDVGGHQETQYF
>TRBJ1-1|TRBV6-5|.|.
TGTGCCAGCAGAATGATGGCCAGCAGCACTGAAGCTTTCTTT
CASRMMASSTEAFF
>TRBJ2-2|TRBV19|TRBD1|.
TGTGCCAGTAGTTCCCGACAGGGCAGGACCACCGGGGAGCTGTTTTTT
CASSSRQGRTTGELFF
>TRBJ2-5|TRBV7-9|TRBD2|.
TGTGCCAGCAGCCCCCGGGAGGCGTCGGAGGGGGAGACCCAGTACTTC
CASSPREASEGETQYF
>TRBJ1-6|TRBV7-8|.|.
TGTGCCAGCAGCTTAGCCGCGGGGGGATGGACTTCACCCCTCCACTTT
CASSLAAGGWTSPLHF
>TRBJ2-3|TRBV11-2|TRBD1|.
TGTGCCAGCAGCCAAGGGACAGCGAGTAGCACAGATACGCAGTATTTT
CASSQGTASSTDTQYF
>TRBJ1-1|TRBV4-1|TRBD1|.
TGCGCCAGCAGCCCCCGGACAGGGCACACTGAAGCTTTCTTT
CASSPRTGHTEAFF
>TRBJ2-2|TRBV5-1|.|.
TGCGCCAGCAGCTTCCCGCCAGCCAACACCGGGGAGCTGTTTTTT
CASSFPPANTGELFF
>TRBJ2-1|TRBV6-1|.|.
TGTGCCAGCAAAACACAGTTCAGTTTGGACAATGAGCAGTTCTTC
CASKTQFSLDNEQFF
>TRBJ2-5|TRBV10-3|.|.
TGTGCCATCAGCCCGCGGGTGTTGGAGACCCAGTACTTC
CAISPRVLETQYF
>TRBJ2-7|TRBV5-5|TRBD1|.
TGTGCCAGCAGCATTGACAGGGATTACGAGCAGTACTTC
CASSIDRDYEQYF
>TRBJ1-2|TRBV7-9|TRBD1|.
TGTGCCAGCTTCGCCGGGACAGGGGTCCCTGGCTACACCTTC
CASFAGTGVPGYTF
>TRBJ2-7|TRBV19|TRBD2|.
TGTGCCAGTAGTATAGCGGGAGGAACCTACGAGCAGTACTTC
CASSIAGGTYEQYF
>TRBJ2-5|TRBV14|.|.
TGTGCCAGCAGCCAACTCAGGGGCAGAGCCAAAGAGACCCAGTACTTC
CASSQLRGRAKETQYF